Below are 26 T cell receptor beta chains sequenced from a single sample in a study of neurological immune-mediated disorders. TCRdb used MiXCR to reprocess the 5' RACE reads, holding one entry per CDR3 protein. In the table there are tens of thousands of distinct CDR3 sequences, about a tenth of which are singletons. What was sequenced was PBMCs. All receptors come from a middle-aged man in good health.

At least ten counts were recorded for this clonotype. This rearrangement joins TRBV5-1 to TRBJ2-2, with D perhaps matching TRBD2 (6 bases). There are 16 residues in the CDR3. Trimming cost V 2 bases and J 0 bases, with 11 bases left between them. From germline, CDR1 is SGHRS and CDR2 YFSETQ. The DNA for the CDR3 is TGCGCCAGCAGCTTAGAGACTAGAACGAACACCGGGGAGCTGTTTTTT. This gives the protein CASSLETRTNTGELFF.

This chain connects TRBV20-1 to TRBJ2-5, with D possibly being TRBD1 (6 bases). V lost 6 bases and J lost 3, with 14 bases in between. The CDR3 has 13 amino acids. Germline V CDR1 and CDR2: DFQATT, SNEGSKA (reference sequence). The CDR3 here is CSAPQGGEETQYF. CDR3 in DNA: TGCAGTGCCCCACAGGGTGGTGAAGAGACCCAGTACTTC.

At least ten counts were recorded for this clonotype. The chain joins TRBV12-3 or TRBV12-4 to TRBJ2-7; TRBD2 agrees at 8 bases. The CDR3 loop spans 16 amino acids. With 1 base clipped from V and 6 bases from J, the junction kept 11 bases outside the gene matches. The CDR3 loop reads CASSLGTVAGTAEQYF. Written as DNA, the CDR3 is TGTGCCAGCAGTTTAGGCACCGTAGCGGGAACGGCCGAGCAGTACTTC.

At least ten counts were recorded for this clonotype. The chain recombines TRBV27 with TRBJ1-1; D gene uncertain. The CDR3 runs to 14 residues. The germline CDR1 and CDR2 sequences are MNHEY and SMNVEV (reference sequence). Trimming took off 3 bases at V and 1 base at J, with 9 bases between the two ends. This chain's CDR3 is CASSLKGSNTEAFF. The DNA for the CDR3 is TGTGCCAGCAGTTTGAAGGGCTCGAACACTGAAGCTTTCTTT.

This clonotype showed up many times. The chain joins TRBV10-3 to TRBJ2-6, with a weak D call TRBD1 (6 bases). Germline CDR1 reads ENHRY; CDR2 reads SYGVKD. The CDR3 extends over 15 amino acids. CDR3 loop: CASRDNYSGANVLTF. The CDR3, as DNA: TGTGCGAGTCGGGACAACTACTCTGGGGCCAACGTCCTGACTTTC.

This clonotype was found many times. The chain couples TRBV7-9 to TRBJ2-2, with D possibly matching TRBD2 (6 bases). The germline V and J ends were trimmed by 6 bases and 1 base, with 12 bases remaining between them. CDR1 and CDR2 from the germline V gene are SEHNR and FQNEAQ (reference sequence). The CDR3 contains 15 residues. The chain's CDR3 is CASRGREVNTGELFF. CDR3 coding DNA: TGTGCCAGCAGGGGTAGGGAGGTGAACACCGGGGAGCTGTTTTTT.

The chain joins TRBV3-1 to TRBJ2-5; 9 positions match TRBD2. This CDR3 comprises 16 residues. The germline V gene encodes CDR1 LGHDT and CDR2 YNNKEL (reference sequence). V lost 1 base to trimming and J lost 4 bases; unmatched junction nucleotides: 7. For the CDR3, the DNA is TGTGCCAGCAGCCAAGGCTGGCGGGGGGGGGTAGAGACCCAGTACTTC. This sequence encodes CASSQGWRGGVETQYF.

For this clonotype: This could be a read error, since a much larger clone is one nucleotide away. The genes are TRBV6-5 and TRBJ2-1, with a tentative D call TRBD1 (6 bases). Germline V CDR1 and CDR2: MNHEY, SVGAGI. The CDR3 consists of 15 residues. V lost 1 base, J lost 9 bases, and 16 bases lay in between. The CDR3: CASSYLGAVGSEQFF. The CDR3 DNA reads TGTGCCAGCAGTTACTTGGGGGCAGTGGGCAGTGAGCAGTTCTTC.

This clonotype has only one observation. A read error may be the cause here, since a much bigger clone is one base away. The chain uses TRBV6-5 and TRBJ2-2; maybe TRBD1 (5 bases). Germline CDR1 is MNHEY and CDR2 is SVGAGI. The CDR3 loop spans 12 amino acids. The chain's CDR3 is CAISSGNGELFF. Written as DNA, the CDR3 is TGTGCCATCAGTTCAGGGAACGGGGAGCTGTTTTTT.

This clonotype was recorded many times. The V and J genes are TRBV5-1 and TRBJ2-5; D not resolved. Germline loops: CDR1 SGHRS, CDR2 YFSETQ. This CDR3 comprises 14 residues. V was shortened by 3 bases and J by 5 bases, with 14 bases between the two germline ends. CDR3 coding DNA: TGCGCCAGCAGCTCCACCGAGCAAGGGGAGACCCAGTACTTC. This sequence encodes CASSSTEQGETQYF.

This chain joins TRBV29-1 and TRBJ2-2; the D is unclear. Germline values: CDR1 SQVTM, CDR2 ANQGSEA. V lost 7 bases and J lost 0, with 9 bases in between. There are 13 residues in the CDR3. CDR3 sequence reads: CSATPSNTGELFF. CDR3 in DNA: TGCAGCGCCACACCGTCGAACACCGGGGAGCTGTTTTTT.

In this sample, this clonotype turned up many times. The rearrangement joins TRBV5-1 to TRBJ2-7; 10 bases match TRBD1. The length of the CDR3 is 14 residues. CDR1 and CDR2 from the germline V gene are SGHRS and YFSETQ. J was trimmed by 5 bases and V by 3 bases; bases with no gene match: 5. CDR3 sequence: CASSSGDRGDEQYF. Written as DNA, the CDR3 is TGCGCCAGCAGCTCGGGGGACAGGGGCGACGAGCAGTACTTC.

This clonotype has at least ten counts. The chain carries TRBV5-1 and TRBJ2-3; D unresolved. The germline V gene encodes CDR1 SGHRS and CDR2 YFSETQ. V lost 2 bases to trimming and J lost 0 bases, with 7 bases between them. The CDR3 is 14 residues long. CDR3 sequence: CASSFGRSTDTQYF. In DNA form, the CDR3 reads TGCGCCAGCAGCTTTGGCAGAAGCACAGATACGCAGTATTTT.

In this sample, this clonotype turned up many times. The V gene is TRBV20-1, the J gene TRBJ2-7, with 8 nucleotides matching TRBD1. CDR1 and CDR2 from the germline V gene are DFQATT and SNEGSKA (reference sequence). The CDR3 runs 13 residues. Trimming took 3 bases from V and 2 from J; bases not matched to a gene: 3. CDR3 sequence (DNA): TGCAGTGCTAGGATACAGGGGGCCTACGAGCAGTACTTC. Translated: CSARIQGAYEQYF.

This clonotype was observed at least ten times. The chain employs TRBV5-1 and TRBJ2-5; D uncertain. Germline V lookup: CDR1 SGHRS, CDR2 YFSETQ. Trimming removed 4 bases from V and 1 base from J, with 17 bases in between. This CDR3 spans 16 amino acids. The CDR3 here is CASSLASYLGQETQYF. CDR3 coding DNA: TGCGCCAGCAGCCTGGCTTCCTATCTGGGCCAAGAGACCCAGTACTTC. The whole variable domain, remainder taken from reference TRBV5-1 and TRBJ2-5, is KAGVTQTPRYLIKTRGQQVTLSCSPISGHRSVSWYQQTPGQGLQFLFEYFSETQRNKGNFPGRFSGRQFSNSRSEMNVSTLELGDSALYLCASSLASYLGQETQYFGPGTRLLVL.

This clonotype was picked up many times. A junction end diverges from the germline sequence, so it may reflect a read error. The chain joins TRBV4-2 to TRBJ2-1; 7 nucleotides agree with TRBD2. This CDR3 contains 15 residues. The germline gives CDR1 LGHNA, CDR2 YNFKEQ. The CDR3 is CASTQSAGIYNEQFF. The DNA for the CDR3 is TGTGCCAGCACCCAATCAGCGGGGATCTACAATGAGCAGTTCTTC.

This clonotype came up many times. The chain joins TRBV5-6 to TRBJ2-1, with D perhaps TRBD2 (7 bases). From germline, CDR1 is SGHDT and CDR2 YYEEEE. CDR3 length: 16 amino acids. V was clipped by 4 bases and J by 4 bases, with 18 bases between them. CDR3 in amino acids: CASSVTRGAAYNEQFF. The CDR3 DNA sequence: TGTGCCAGCAGCGTAACACGGGGGGCGGCATACAATGAGCAGTTCTTC.

This clonotype was recorded many times. The chain is built from TRBV20-1 and TRBJ2-2; TRBD2 aligns across 10 bases. The CDR3 covers 14 residues. Germline lookup yields CDR1 DFQATT and CDR2 SNEGSKA (reference sequence). V trimming: 5 bases; J trimming: 6 bases; junction bases outside the gene matches: 6. Here the CDR3 reads CSAGAGGRAGELFF. CDR3 sequence (DNA): TGCAGTGCTGGAGCGGGAGGGCGGGCCGGGGAGCTGTTTTTT.

The genes are TRBV19 and TRBJ1-2; 7 bases are shared with TRBD1. V lost 7 bases, J lost 1 base, and 6 bases stayed unmatched. The V gene's germline CDR1 is LNHDA and CDR2 SQIVND (reference sequence). The CDR3 has 14 residues. The CDR3: CASTTTGFNYGYTF. CDR3 sequence (DNA): TGTGCCAGTACCACGACAGGGTTTAACTATGGCTACACCTTC.

In its sample, this clonotype was seen many times. The J gene is TRBJ2-5, the V gene TRBV12-3 or TRBV12-4; a weak D match, TRBD2 (5 bases). The CDR3 is 13 residues long. The V and J ends lost 8 bases and 4 bases respectively, with 14 bases between them. CDR3 protein: CASWTPFGETQYF. The CDR3 nucleotides read TGTGCCAGCTGGACTCCGTTCGGAGAGACCCAGTACTTC.

There are many counts of this clonotype. The chain combines TRBV28 with TRBJ2-3; tentative D call: TRBD1 (6 bases). The CDR3 length is 15 residues. The germline V gene has CDR1 MDHEN and CDR2 SYDVKM. V was cut by 0 bases and J by 4 bases, with 11 bases left in between. The CDR3 protein is CASSLWGAVADTQYF. DNA for the CDR3: TGTGCCAGCAGTTTATGGGGGGCAGTAGCAGATACGCAGTATTTT.

In this sample, this clonotype turned up many times. V gene TRBV12-5 combines with J gene TRBJ2-4, with D unclear. This CDR3 region has 14 residues. Germline V gene lookup returns CDR1 LGHNT and CDR2 FRNRAP. V was cut by 7 bases and J by 0 bases, with 10 bases left in between. CDR3 in amino acids: CASASTLAKNIQYF. CDR3 nucleotides: TGTGCTAGTGCTTCGACTCTAGCCAAAAACATTCAGTACTTC.

This clonotype occurred a few times. V gene TRBV7-2 combines with J gene TRBJ2-7; D is perhaps TRBD2 (5 bases). V lost 3 bases, J lost 5 bases, and 14 bases lay in between. The CDR3 runs to 14 residues. The germline CDR1 and CDR2 sequences are SGHTA and FQGNSA. CDR3 DNA: TGTGCCAGCAGCTTTGGGCTTCCGGAGGACGAGCAGTACTTC. Translation gives CASSFGLPEDEQYF.

This clonotype showed up many times. The chain has TRBV9 and TRBJ1-2, with unresolved D. Trimming cost V 6 bases and J 8 bases, with 17 bases left between them. This CDR3 spans 13 amino acids. The germline V gene encodes CDR1 SGDLS and CDR2 YYNGEE. CDR3 in amino acids: CASNPDLNGGYTF. CDR3 nucleotides: TGTGCCAGCAATCCGGACCTTAACGGAGGCTACACCTTC.

This clonotype was counted ten times or more. The rearrangement uses TRBV29-1 and TRBJ2-1, with D tentatively TRBD1 or TRBD2 (6 bases each). The germline gives CDR1 SQVTM, CDR2 ANQGSEA. Trimming stripped 0 bases from V and 6 bases from J, with 18 bases between. The CDR3 is 16 amino acids. CDR3 loop: CSVEERSRGGGNEQFF. In DNA form, the CDR3 reads TGCAGCGTTGAAGAACGGAGCAGGGGAGGTGGCAATGAGCAGTTCTTC.

This clonotype was counted many times. The chain links TRBV20-1 to TRBJ2-3, with D perhaps TRBD1 or TRBD2 (6 bases each). The germline V and J ends were trimmed by 1 base and 4 bases, with 15 bases remaining between them. The CDR3 is 15 amino acids. The germline V gene encodes CDR1 DFQATT and CDR2 SNEGSKA (reference sequence). In DNA form, the CDR3 reads TGCAGTGCTAGAGTGGGGCCAAGGGGGGCAGATACGCAGTATTTT. It is translated as CSARVGPRGADTQYF.